Below, 23 T cell receptor beta chains from the same sample are listed, as sequenced in a study of blood T cell repertoires in COVID-19. Sequencing was performed with immunoSEQ multiplex PCR; in TCRdb, only in-frame clones are kept and a portion is missing. Among around 70,000 clones, more than 90% were seen once, and the ten largest hold approximately 1.5%. The sequenced sample was peripheral blood. These receptors came from a man between 50 and 59 years old with acute or convalescent COVID-19.

The J gene is TRBJ1-2, the V gene TRBV7-3; D possibly corresponds to TRBD1 (5 bases). Germline V gives CDR1 SGHTA, CDR2 FQGTGA. V shed 5 bases and J shed 0 bases, with 7 bases lying between them. The length of the CDR3 is 13 residues. This chain's CDR3 is CASSMTANYGYTF. DNA for the CDR3: TGTGCCAGCAGCATGACAGCTAACTATGGCTACACCTTC.

The CDR3 here is CASSERLALDTQYF. The CDR3 DNA reads as TGTGCCAGCAGTGAACGGCTAGCATTGGATACGCAGTATTTT. The J gene is TRBJ2-3, the V gene TRBV6-1; tentatively, D is TRBD2 (5 bases). The CDR3 contains 14 residues. Germline CDR1 reads MNHNS; CDR2 reads SASEGT. Between the trimmed V and J ends, which lost 2 bases and 6 bases, there was a span of 12 bases.

The chain uses TRBV28 and TRBJ1-2; 8 bases line up with TRBD1. Trimming cost V 5 bases and J 2 bases; bases outside gene matches: 4. The CDR3 length is 14 residues. The germline gives CDR1 MDHEN, CDR2 SYDVKM. The CDR3 nucleotides are TGTGCCAGCAGTCAAAGGACAGGGAACTATGGCTACACCTTC. Amino acids: CASSQRTGNYGYTF.

The chain joins TRBV7-3 to TRBJ2-2; 8 bases match TRBD1. This CDR3 region has 16 residues. V shed 4 bases and J 4 bases; nucleotides not matched to a gene: 8. Germline V gives CDR1 SGHTA, CDR2 FQGTGA. The CDR3 region has the DNA TGTGCCAGCAGCTCGACAGGGGCCCAGGCCACCGGGGAGCTGTTTTTT. It translates to CASSSTGAQATGELFF.

The genes are TRBV4-2 and TRBJ2-1, with D perhaps matching TRBD2 (6 bases). This CDR3 region has 17 residues. The germline CDR1 and CDR2 sequences are LGHNA and YNFKEQ. Trimming left V 1 base short and J 8 bases short, with 21 bases between. In DNA form, the CDR3 reads TGTGCCAGCAGCCAAGTCCCGACTAGAATAAGACTTGATGAGCAGTTCTTC. The encoded protein is CASSQVPTRIRLDEQFF.

CDR3 nucleotide sequence: TGCAGCGTTGGAACGGGAATAGATACGCAGTATTTT. Protein: CSVGTGIDTQYF. J is TRBJ2-3 and V is TRBV29-1; D possibly corresponds to TRBD2 (5 bases). The V end lost 4 bases, the J end lost 5 bases, and 10 bases lay between the germline ends. Germline V gene sequence: CDR1 SQVTM, CDR2 ANQGSEA. The CDR3 length is 12 residues.

This rearrangement joins TRBV5-1 to TRBJ1-1, with unresolved D. Deletions cut 2 bases from V and 1 base from J, with 9 bases between. Germline lookup yields CDR1 SGHRS and CDR2 YFSETQ. This CDR3 has 14 residues. CDR3 residues: CASSLEGRNTEAFF. CDR3 in DNA: TGCGCCAGCAGCTTAGAGGGAAGGAACACTGAAGCTTTCTTT. The variable domain in full, completed from reference TRBV5-1 and TRBJ1-1, reads KAGVTQTPRYLIKTRGQQVTLSCSPISGHRSVSWYQQTPGQGLQFLFEYFSETQRNKGNFPGRFSGRQFSNSRSEMNVSTLELGDSALYLCASSLEGRNTEAFFGQGTRLTVV.

This chain uses TRBV7-3 with TRBJ2-1; the match to TRBD2 covers 10 bases. The germline CDR1 and CDR2 sequences are SGHTA and FQGTGA. The V and J ends lost 0 bases and 7 bases, in that order; junction bases with no gene match: 6. CDR3 length equals 16 residues. Here the CDR3 reads CASSLTGASGSNEQFF. The CDR3 coding sequence is TGTGCCAGCAGCTTAACTGGGGCTAGCGGGAGTAATGAGCAGTTCTTC.

CDR3 protein: CASSLDFYRYV. As DNA, the CDR3 is TGCGCCAGCAGCTTAGACTTTTATCGATACGTC. The rearrangement uses TRBV4-1 and TRBJ2-7; no definite D call. The length of the CDR3 is 11 residues. In germline, CDR1 is MGHRA, CDR2 YSYEKL. The V and J ends lost 5 bases and 13 bases respectively, with 15 bases between them.

The rearrangement joins TRBV7-2 to TRBJ2-5; a weak D match, TRBD2 (5 bases). Germline loops: CDR1 SGHTA, CDR2 FQGNSA. This CDR3 has 16 residues. V was pared by 0 bases and J by 0 bases, with 11 bases between. CDR3 loop: CASSLAGVGYQETQYF. CDR3 bases: TGTGCCAGCAGCTTAGCGGGAGTTGGGTACCAAGAGACCCAGTACTTC.

The chain employs TRBV5-6 and TRBJ1-6; D gene unclear. CDR1 and CDR2 from the germline V gene are SGHDT and YYEEEE. V lost 0 bases and J 6 bases, leaving 10 bases between the germline ends. The CDR3 runs to 15 residues. CDR3 nucleotides: TGTGCCAGCAGCTTGGGCCGACTTTCTAATTCACCCCTCCACTTT. It is translated as CASSLGRLSNSPLHF. The entire variable domain, with the rest obtained from reference TRBV5-6 and TRBJ1-6, is as follows: DAGVTQSPTHLIKTRGQQVTLRCSPKSGHDTVSWYQQALGQGPQFIFQYYEEEERQRGNFPDRFSGHQFPNYSSELNVNALLLGDSALYLCASSLGRLSNSPLHFGNGTRLTVT.

This chain links TRBV30 with TRBJ1-1, with D tentatively TRBD1 (5 bases). This CDR3 has 13 amino acids. The V end lost 4 bases, the J end lost 1 base, and 10 bases lay between the germline ends. Germline-derived CDR1 and CDR2 are GTSNPN and SVGIG (reference sequence). CDR3 coding DNA: TGTGCCTGGACAGGGTCCCGGAACACTGAAGCTTTCTTT. Its translation: CAWTGSRNTEAFF.

The rearrangement joins TRBV9 to TRBJ2-3; TRBD2 matches at 9 bases. The CDR3 consists of 16 residues. Trimming removed 0 bases from V and 6 bases from J; junction bases left unmatched: 8. Germline values: CDR1 SGDLS, CDR2 YYNGEE. In DNA, the CDR3 is TGTGCCAGCAGCGTAGTTAGTAGCGGGGGCGCGGATACGCAGTATTTT. Translated, it gives CASSVVSSGGADTQYF.

The V and J genes are TRBV19 and TRBJ1-4; D is unresolved. From germline, CDR1 is LNHDA and CDR2 SQIVND (reference sequence). This CDR3 is built from 16 residues. Trimming cost V 4 bases and J 4 bases, with 16 bases left between them. The CDR3 here is CASSSGFFAGNEKLFF. DNA for the CDR3: TGTGCCAGTAGTAGTGGGTTTTTTGCGGGTAATGAAAAACTGTTTTTT.

V gene TRBV29-1 combines with J gene TRBJ1-1; D is perhaps TRBD1 (6 bases). The CDR3 length is 13 residues. The V gene's germline CDR1 is SQVTM and CDR2 ANQGSEA. V gave up 4 bases and J gave up 5 bases, with 14 bases separating them. The CDR3 is CSVGLQGWTEAFF. CDR3 nucleotides: TGCAGCGTTGGACTACAGGGATGGACTGAAGCTTTCTTT.

The chain combines TRBV7-9 with TRBJ2-2, with D maybe TRBD1 (6 bases). This CDR3 has 15 amino acids. Germline CDR1 is SEHNR and CDR2 is FQNEAQ (reference sequence). V was pared by 6 bases and J by 5 bases, with 16 bases between. The CDR3 loop reads CASSHRVGFTGELFF. The CDR3 DNA follows: TGTGCCAGCAGTCACAGGGTCGGGTTTACCGGGGAGCTGTTTTTT.

This chain connects TRBV7-9 to TRBJ2-1, with a possible D match to TRBD2 (5 bases). Trimming cost V 2 bases and J 10 bases, with 9 bases left between them. The CDR3 runs 12 residues. Germline values: CDR1 SEHNR, CDR2 FQNEAQ (reference sequence). CDR3 coding DNA: TGTGCCAGCAGCTTAAAAGGAGGCGAGCAGTTCTTC. It codes for CASSLKGGEQFF.

This clone was picked up one time. The chain employs TRBV11-2 and TRBJ2-3, with 9 bases lining up with TRBD2. With V trimmed by 1 base and J by 6 bases, 14 bases remained unmatched. The germline V gene encodes CDR1 SGHAT and CDR2 FQNNGV. The CDR3 sequence is 18 residues long. The CDR3 sequence: CASSLGVFGGGAEDTQYF. CDR3 sequence (DNA): TGTGCCAGCAGCTTAGGTGTATTTGGCGGGGGGGCCGAGGATACGCAGTATTTT.

The chain has TRBV19 and TRBJ2-7, with D perhaps TRBD1 (5 bases). The CDR3 sequence is 13 residues long. Trimming took 3 bases from V and 7 from J, leaving 13 bases between them. In germline, CDR1 is LNHDA, CDR2 SQIVND (reference sequence). The CDR3 DNA follows: TGTGCCAGTAGTATCGTAGGGGCAGGGGAGCAGTACTTC. Amino acid sequence: CASSIVGAGEQYF.

The V call is TRBV19, the J call TRBJ2-1, with 11 bases lining up with TRBD2. The CDR3 extends over 16 amino acids. V gave up 1 base and J gave up 8 bases; unmatched junction bases: 7. Looked up from germline, CDR1 is LNHDA and CDR2 is SQIVND (reference sequence). The CDR3 DNA reads TGTGCCAGTAGTATAGGGGCCACTAGCGGGAGTCATGAGCAGTTCTTC. Its translation: CASSIGATSGSHEQFF.

The sample holds one count of this clone. The genes are TRBV2 and TRBJ1-6; D is unresolved. The V and J ends lost 4 bases and 7 bases respectively, with 2 bases between them. This CDR3 spans 11 amino acids. The V gene's germline CDR1 is SNHLY and CDR2 FYNNEI. The CDR3 loop is CASSANSPLHF. CDR3 bases: TGTGCCAGCAGTGCAAATTCACCCCTCCACTTT.

The chain links TRBV19 to TRBJ2-2; D is perhaps TRBD1 (8 bases). The germline V gene encodes CDR1 LNHDA and CDR2 SQIVND (reference sequence). V was clipped by 5 bases and J by 1 base, with 23 bases between them. This CDR3 spans 19 amino acids. CDR3 in amino acids: CASSPRSGGTGGNTGELFF. In nucleotides, the CDR3 is TGTGCCAGTAGTCCACGATCCGGGGGGACAGGAGGGAACACCGGGGAGCTGTTTTTT.

This sequence joins TRBV14 and TRBJ2-7, with D tentatively TRBD1 (5 bases). From germline, CDR1 is SGHDN and CDR2 FVKESK. The CDR3 runs to 14 residues. Trimming left V 1 base short and J 5 bases short, with 12 bases between. CDR3 region: CASSQGPGIHEQYF. CDR3 sequence (DNA): TGTGCCAGCAGCCAAGGTCCAGGGATCCACGAGCAGTACTTC. Combining the CDR3 with reference TRBV14 and TRBJ2-7 gives the whole variable domain EAGVTQFPSHSVIEKGQTVTLRCDPISGHDNLYWYRRVMGKEIKFLLHFVKESKQDESGMPNNRFLAERTGGTYSTLKVQPAELEDSGVYFCASSQGPGIHEQYFGPGTRLTVT.